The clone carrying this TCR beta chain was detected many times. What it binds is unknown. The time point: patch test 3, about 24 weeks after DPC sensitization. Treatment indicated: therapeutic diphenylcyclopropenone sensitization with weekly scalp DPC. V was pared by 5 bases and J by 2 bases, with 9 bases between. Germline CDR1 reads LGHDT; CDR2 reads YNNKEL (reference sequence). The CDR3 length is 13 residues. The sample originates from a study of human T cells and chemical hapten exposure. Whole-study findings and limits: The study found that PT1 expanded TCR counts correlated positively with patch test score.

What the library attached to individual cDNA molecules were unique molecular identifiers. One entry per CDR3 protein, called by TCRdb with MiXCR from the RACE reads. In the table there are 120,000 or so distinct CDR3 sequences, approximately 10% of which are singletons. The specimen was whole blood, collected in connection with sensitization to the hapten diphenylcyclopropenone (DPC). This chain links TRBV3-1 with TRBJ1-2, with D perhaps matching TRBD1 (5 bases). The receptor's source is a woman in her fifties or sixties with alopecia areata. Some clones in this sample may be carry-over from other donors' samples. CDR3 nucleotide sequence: TGTGCCAGCAGCACCCGACAGAACTATGGCTACACCTTC. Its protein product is CASSTRQNYGYTF.